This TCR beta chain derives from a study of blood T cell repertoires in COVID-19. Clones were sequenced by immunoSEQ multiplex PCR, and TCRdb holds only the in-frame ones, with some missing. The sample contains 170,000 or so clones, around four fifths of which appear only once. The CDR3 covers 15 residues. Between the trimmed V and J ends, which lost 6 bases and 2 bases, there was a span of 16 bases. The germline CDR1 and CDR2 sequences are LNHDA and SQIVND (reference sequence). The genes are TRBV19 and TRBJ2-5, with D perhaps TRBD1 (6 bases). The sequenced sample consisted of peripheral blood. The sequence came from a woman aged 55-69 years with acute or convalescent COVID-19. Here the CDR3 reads CASSRNRASQETQYF. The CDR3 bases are TGTGCCAGTAGCCGGAACAGGGCCAGTCAAGAGACCCAGTACTTC.